There are a few counts of the clone carrying this T cell receptor (beta chain). This entry is derived from a study of blood T cell repertoires in COVID-19. About the research overall: The United States, Italy and Spain provided the acute and convalescent COVID-19 samples.

Sequencing was performed with immunoSEQ multiplex PCR; in TCRdb, only in-frame clones are kept and a portion is missing. Of 200,000 to 300,000 clones listed, approximately 86% are singletons. The CDR3 is 14 residues long. V lost 1 base to trimming and J lost 1 base, with 6 bases between them. In germline, CDR1 is SGHAT, CDR2 FQNNGV. This TCR was sampled from a woman in her 40s with acute COVID-19. The specimen was PBMCs or T cells enriched from blood (not recorded which). This chain connects TRBV11-2 to TRBJ2-3; D remains unclear. The DNA for the CDR3 is TGTGCCAGCAGCTTAGGGCAGGGCACAGATACGCAGTATTTT. Translating gives CASSLGQGTDTQYF. Combining the CDR3 with reference TRBV11-2 and TRBJ2-3 gives the whole variable domain EAGVAQSPRYKIIEKRQSVAFWCNPISGHATLYWYQQILGQGPKLLIQFQNNGVVDDSQLPKDRFSAERLKGVDSTLKIQPAKLEDSAVYLCASSLGQGTDTQYFGPGTRLTVL.